The 24 T cell receptor beta chains presented below share a single source sample, sequenced in a study of vaccination and CD4 T cells after COVID-19. With the Oncomine TCR Beta short-read assay, DNA from cultured CD4+ T cells was sequenced. Using the QIAamp micro DNA kit, genomic DNA was extracted from the CD4+ T cells that had been cultured. TCRdb re-called the PCR reads with MiXCR, one entry per CDR3 protein. The top ten clones hold approximately 15% of a sample with 9,000 to 10,000 distinct CDR3 sequences, about 40% of them seen once. Their target antigens are unknown. As to treatment: roughly ten-day PBMC culture with coronavirus spike peptide pools or control peptides (ViraFEST assay). CD4+ T-cell collection from the unexposed donor predated the COVID-19 pandemic (2011-2018). The sequencing sample was made of CD4+ T cells from blood, cultured in vitro. These TCRs come from a human donor in good health.

The genes are TRBV20-1 and TRBJ1-1, with D possibly TRBD1 on 6 matching bases. V lost 0 bases and J 5 bases, leaving 19 bases between the germline ends. There are 16 residues in the CDR3. Looked up from germline, CDR1 is DFQATT and CDR2 is SNEGSKA (reference sequence). The CDR3 DNA sequence: TGCAGTGCTAGAGATGGGAACAGGGCAGTTCTAACTGAAGCTTTCTTT. Its translation: CSARDGNRAVLTEAFF.

A single count supports this clonotype. The chain recombines TRBV11-2 with TRBJ2-1, with TRBD2 matching 10 bases. This CDR3 spans 17 amino acids. Germline CDR1 reads SGHAT; CDR2 reads FQNNGV. J lost 7 bases, V lost 5 bases, and 14 bases had no gene match. The CDR3 loop reads CASSLSPLAGIWNEQFF. The CDR3 region has the DNA TGTGCCAGCAGCCTATCCCCACTAGCGGGAATCTGGAATGAGCAGTTCTTC.

In its sample, this clonotype ranks as medium-sized (0.01 to 0.1%). The genes are TRBV27 and TRBJ2-4, with D maybe TRBD2 (7 bases). The V end was cut by 5 bases, the J end by 8 bases, with 13 bases between. CDR3 length: 13 residues. Germline V CDR1 and CDR2: MNHEY, SMNVEV (reference sequence). The CDR3 here is CASSIGGRDIQYF. For the CDR3, the DNA is TGTGCCAGCAGTATCGGGGGGCGGGACATTCAGTACTTC.

V is TRBV15 and J is TRBJ1-3; D not resolved. The CDR3 contains 16 residues. Trimming removed 0 bases at V and 0 bases at J, with 9 bases between. Germline CDR1 LNHNV, CDR2 YYDKDF (reference sequence). Here the CDR3 DNA reads TGTGCCACCAGCAGAGATATGGGAAGCTCTGGAAACACCATATATTTT. Amino acid sequence: CATSRDMGSSGNTIYF.

V usage is TRBV7-9 and J usage is TRBJ1-5; no clear D gene. Germline values: CDR1 SEHNR, CDR2 FQNEAQ (reference sequence). The CDR3 has 12 residues. Trimming took 5 bases from V and 4 from J, leaving 6 bases between them. CDR3 region: CASSGFNQPQHF. CDR3 bases: TGTGCCAGCAGCGGATTTAATCAGCCCCAGCATTTT.

The chain is built from TRBV7-9 and TRBJ2-7; 8 nucleotides agree with TRBD1. With 6 bases clipped from V and 6 bases from J, the junction kept 10 bases outside the gene matches. The germline CDR1 and CDR2 sequences are SEHNR and FQNEAQ (reference sequence). The CDR3 spans 14 residues. The CDR3 reads CASSPQGAGSEQYF. CDR3 DNA: TGTGCCAGCAGTCCTCAGGGGGCAGGCTCCGAGCAGTACTTC.

This chain links TRBV2 with TRBJ2-5; perhaps D is TRBD1 or TRBD2 (6 bases each). The CDR3 contains 13 residues. V shed 7 bases and J shed 4 bases, with 13 bases lying between them. Per germline, CDR1 SNHLY and CDR2 FYNNEI. The DNA of the CDR3 is TGTGCCAGCAAAGGGGGAGCGGGAGAGACCCAGTACTTC. The encoded protein is CASKGGAGETQYF.

There are a few counts of this clonotype. The CDR3 is CASSIGPSGTSYETQYF. The CDR3 DNA follows: TGTGCCAGCAGCATAGGCCCTTCCGGGACTAGCTACGAGACCCAGTACTTC. This sequence joins TRBV5-6 and TRBJ2-5; TRBD2 matches at 9 bases. Germline V gene sequence: CDR1 SGHDT, CDR2 YYEEEE. The ends lost 4 bases at V and 5 bases at J; junction bases unmatched: 15. This CDR3 is built from 17 residues. The full variable domain, its missing parts supplied by reference TRBV5-6 and TRBJ2-5, is DAGVTQSPTHLIKTRGQQVTLRCSPKSGHDTVSWYQQALGQGPQFIFQYYEEEERQRGNFPDRFSGHQFPNYSSELNVNALLLGDSALYLCASSIGPSGTSYETQYFGPGTRLLVL.

This rearrangement joins TRBV20-1 to TRBJ1-3; no definite D call. This CDR3 has 14 amino acids. CDR1 and CDR2 from the germline V gene are DFQATT and SNEGSKA (reference sequence). V lost 5 bases and J lost 0, with 11 bases in between. The CDR3 loop reads CSAPDLSSGNTIYF. DNA for the CDR3: TGCAGTGCTCCGGACCTTAGCTCTGGAAACACCATATATTTT.

This clonotype was detected a few times. The chain uses TRBV5-4 and TRBJ1-6, with 9 bases identical to TRBD1. Germline lookup yields CDR1 SGHNT and CDR2 YYREEE (reference sequence). Trimming at V came to 3 bases and at J to 4 bases, leaving 2 bases not matched to a gene. This CDR3 is 15 amino acids long. CDR3 in amino acids: CASSWGTGYNSPLHF. The DNA for the CDR3 is TGTGCCAGCAGCTGGGGGACAGGGTATAATTCACCCCTCCACTTT. The variable domain in full, completed from reference TRBV5-4 and TRBJ1-6, reads ETGVTQSPTHLIKTRGQQVTLRCSSQSGHNTVSWYQQALGQGPQFIFQYYREEENGRGNFPPRFSGLQFPNYSSELNVNALELDDSALYLCASSWGTGYNSPLHFGNGTRLTVT.

The gene calls are TRBV5-4 and TRBJ2-5; the D gene could be TRBD1 or TRBD2 (5 bases each). Between the trimmed V and J ends, which lost 4 bases and 4 bases, there was a span of 20 bases. From germline, CDR1 is SGHNT and CDR2 YYREEE (reference sequence). The CDR3 totals 16 residues. In DNA, the CDR3 is TGTGCCAGCAGCCCCCGCGAGAGGGCAGGGCGAGAGACCCAGTACTTC. This gives the protein CASSPRERAGRETQYF.

J is TRBJ2-5 and V is TRBV7-9; D is unclear. The CDR3 covers 13 residues. The V and J ends lost 1 base and 6 bases respectively, with 9 bases between them. Germline V gene sequence: CDR1 SEHNR, CDR2 FQNEAQ (reference sequence). The CDR3 bases are TGTGCCAGCAGCTTAGGCCAACAGAAGACCCAGTACTTC. Amino acid sequence: CASSLGQQKTQYF.

This clonotype was observed once. The chain uses TRBV21-1 and TRBJ2-3. TRBV21-1 is flagged as a pseudogene. This CDR3 is built from 17 residues. The DNA of the CDR3 is TGTGCCAGCAGCAATCGATTTTTACCATTCGGCACAGATACGCAGTATTTT. This gives the protein CASSNRFLPFGTDTQYF.

This rearrangement joins TRBV12-3 or TRBV12-4 to TRBJ2-2; tentatively, D is TRBD2 (5 bases). The CDR3 loop spans 16 amino acids. Trimming cost V 5 bases and J 2 bases, with 15 bases left between them. The CDR3 loop is CASSPHRDINTGELFF. The CDR3 DNA is TGTGCCAGCAGTCCTCACCGGGATATTAACACCGGGGAGCTGTTTTTT.

This clonotype was observed a few times. V usage is TRBV21-1 and J usage is TRBJ2-3; the table's D gene call, TRBD1, was not cross checked with the DNA. TRBV21-1 is a pseudogene locus. The CDR3 totals 17 residues. CDR3 DNA sequence: TGTGCCAGCAGCAAAGGAGGAACAGGGGGGTTGTCAGATACGCAGTATTTT. As protein: CASSKGGTGGLSDTQYF.

In its sample, this clonotype was seen a few times. The rearrangement links TRBV7-2 to TRBJ2-3; D not resolved. The CDR3 length is 9 residues. The germline V gene has CDR1 SGHTA and CDR2 FQGNSA. With 8 bases removed from V and 7 bases from J, the gap between germline ends came to 4 bases. The CDR3 loop reads CASGHTQYF. Here the CDR3 DNA reads TGTGCCAGCGGGCATACGCAGTATTTT.

The rearrangement links TRBV18 to TRBJ1-5; TRBD1 is a possible D gene (5 bases). With 3 bases removed from V and 1 base from J, the gap between germline ends came to 13 bases. Germline values: CDR1 KGHSH, CDR2 LQKENI. The CDR3 sequence is 16 residues long. The CDR3 DNA follows: TGTGCCAGCTCACCGGGGACCCCGGCGAGCAATCAGCCCCAGCATTTT. Translation: CASSPGTPASNQPQHF.

The CDR3 loop is CAWGTGGMSNEQYF. DNA for the CDR3: TGTGCCTGGGGGACAGGGGGGATGAGCAACGAGCAGTACTTC. The J gene is TRBJ2-7, the V gene TRBV30; 11 bases fit TRBD1. V was pared by 5 bases and J by 5 bases, with 8 bases of the junction left unmatched. Germline-derived CDR1 and CDR2 are GTSNPN and SVGIG (reference sequence). The CDR3 has 14 amino acids.

V usage is TRBV6-2 or TRBV6-3 and J usage is TRBJ1-2, with 7 bases aligning to TRBD1. Per the germline V gene, CDR1 is MNHEY and CDR2 is SVGEGT. The CDR3 extends over 16 amino acids. With 2 bases clipped from V and 4 bases from J, the junction kept 10 bases outside the gene matches. DNA for the CDR3: TGTGCCAGCAGTTACGGAGGAGGGGGCGGAAGCTATGGCTACACCTTC. It is translated as CASSYGGGGGSYGYTF.

This sequence joins TRBV27 and TRBJ2-3; the match to TRBD2 covers 10 bases. The CDR3 extends over 15 amino acids. Trimming cost V 2 bases and J 4 bases; bases outside gene matches: 3. Germline V gives CDR1 MNHEY, CDR2 SMNVEV (reference sequence). Here the CDR3 DNA reads TGTGCCAGCAGTTTAAGGAGCGGGGGGGCAGATACGCAGTATTTT. As protein: CASSLRSGGADTQYF.

This chain uses TRBV6-1 with TRBJ1-2; D unresolved. The germline gives CDR1 MNHNS, CDR2 SASEGT. The CDR3 is 12 residues long. The germline V and J ends were trimmed by 7 bases and 0 bases, with 6 bases remaining between them. The CDR3 DNA follows: TGTGCCAGCAAGGCCGCTAACTATGGCTACACCTTC. It translates to CASKAANYGYTF.

V and J are TRBV6-4 and TRBJ2-1; D is perhaps TRBD1 (6 bases). Germline lookup yields CDR1 MRHNA and CDR2 SNTAGT. The CDR3 is 13 amino acids. Trimming pared 5 bases from V and 5 bases from J, leaving 10 bases between. CDR3 sequence: CASSHGDNNEQFF. Written as DNA, the CDR3 is TGTGCCAGCAGTCACGGGGACAACAATGAGCAGTTCTTC.

The J gene is TRBJ1-6, the V gene TRBV6-1; D uncertain. The V end was cut by 3 bases, the J end by 6 bases, with 12 bases between. Germline CDR1 is MNHNS and CDR2 is SASEGT. The CDR3 has 15 residues. The CDR3 nucleotides are TGTGCCAGCAGTGATAGCAATCTAAGTAATTCACCCCTCCACTTT. Protein sequence: CASSDSNLSNSPLHF.

The chain has TRBV12-3 or TRBV12-4 and TRBJ2-1; D call uncertain. The CDR3 length is 14 residues. Trimming shortened V by 2 bases and J by 1 base, and 6 bases separated the two germline ends. The CDR3 sequence: CASSLSGSYNEQFF. CDR3 DNA: TGTGCCAGCAGTTTATCCGGTTCCTACAATGAGCAGTTCTTC.